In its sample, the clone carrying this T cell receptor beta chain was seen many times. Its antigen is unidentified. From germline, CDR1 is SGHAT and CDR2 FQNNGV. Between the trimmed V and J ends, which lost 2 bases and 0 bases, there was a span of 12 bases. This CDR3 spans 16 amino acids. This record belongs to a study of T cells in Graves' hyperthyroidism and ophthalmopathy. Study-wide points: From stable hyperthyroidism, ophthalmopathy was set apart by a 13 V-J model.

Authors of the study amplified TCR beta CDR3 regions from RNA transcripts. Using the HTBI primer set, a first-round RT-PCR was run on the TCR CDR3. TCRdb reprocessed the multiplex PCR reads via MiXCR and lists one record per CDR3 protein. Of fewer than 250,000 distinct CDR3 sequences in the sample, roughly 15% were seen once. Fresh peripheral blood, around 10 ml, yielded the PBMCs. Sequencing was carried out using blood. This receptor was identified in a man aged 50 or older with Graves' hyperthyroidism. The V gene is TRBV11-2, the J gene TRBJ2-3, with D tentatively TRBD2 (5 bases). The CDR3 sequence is CASSLNGGFSTDTQYF. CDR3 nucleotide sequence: TGTGCCAGCAGCTTAAACGGCGGGTTCAGCACAGATACGCAGTATTTT.